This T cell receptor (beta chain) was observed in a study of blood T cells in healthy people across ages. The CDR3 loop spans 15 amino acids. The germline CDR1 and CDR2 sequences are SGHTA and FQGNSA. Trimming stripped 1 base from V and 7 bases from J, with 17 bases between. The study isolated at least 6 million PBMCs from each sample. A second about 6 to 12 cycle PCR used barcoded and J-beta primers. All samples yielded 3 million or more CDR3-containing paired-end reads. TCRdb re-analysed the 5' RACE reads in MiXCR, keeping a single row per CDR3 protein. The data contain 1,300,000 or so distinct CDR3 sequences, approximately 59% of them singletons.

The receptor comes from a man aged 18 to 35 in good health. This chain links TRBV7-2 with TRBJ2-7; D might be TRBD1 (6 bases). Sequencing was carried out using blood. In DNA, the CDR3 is TGTGCCAGCAGCTTAGGGTTAGGGACACGGTTTGAGCAGTACTTC. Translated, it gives CASSLGLGTRFEQYF.